These 30 T cell receptor beta chains were all obtained from the same sample, sequenced in a study of blood T cell repertoires in COVID-19. The data were produced by immunoSEQ multiplex PCR, yet TCRdb's version contains in-frame clones alone and is incomplete. Of roughly 380,000 clones detected, about nine tenths appear once; the ten largest clones hold approximately 1.5%. Sample: peripheral blood. The receptor set was obtained from a middle-aged woman with COVID-19, enrolled during active disease.

This chain connects TRBV10-3 to TRBJ2-3; 9 positions match TRBD1. The CDR3 runs 15 residues. The germline V gene has CDR1 ENHRY and CDR2 SYGVKD. The V segment lost 7 bases and the J segment 0 bases; nucleotides outside the gene matches: 5. The CDR3 protein is CAITRDRESTDTQYF. The DNA for the CDR3 is TGTGCCATCACCCGGGACAGGGAAAGCACAGATACGCAGTATTTT.

On this clone: The sample has other DNA sequences that encode this CDR3 too. The chain carries TRBV28 and TRBJ1-5; D unclear. From germline, CDR1 is MDHEN and CDR2 SYDVKM. V lost 5 bases, J lost 3 bases, and 5 bases lay in between. The CDR3 totals 12 residues. The CDR3 spells CASSLLNQPQHF. The CDR3 nucleotides are TGTGCCAGCAGTCTCCTCAATCAGCCCCAGCATTTT.

This clone was seen a few times. CDR3 in DNA: TGTGCCAGCAGTTTACCCGGACAGGGAGGCGTAAATTCTGGCAATCAGCCCCAGCATTTT. Translation: CASSLPGQGGVNSGNQPQHF. The chain uses TRBV28 and TRBJ1-5, with 8 bases identical to TRBD1. This CDR3 is built from 20 residues. CDR1 and CDR2 (germline): MDHEN, SYDVKM. V lost 2 bases, J lost 2 bases, and 17 bases stayed unmatched.

In DNA, the CDR3 is TGCGCCAGCAGCGCCGCTAGCGCCCGGGCCCAGTACTTC. It specifies CASSAASARAQYF. The chain recombines TRBV5-1 with TRBJ2-5; possibly TRBD2 for D (6 bases). Germline V gene data show CDR1 as SGHRS and CDR2 as YFSETQ. The CDR3 totals 13 residues. V was shortened by 4 bases and J by 9 bases, with 16 bases between the two germline ends.

This clone was seen only once. V and J are TRBV27 and TRBJ2-7; TRBD2 aligns across 8 bases. Germline lookup yields CDR1 MNHEY and CDR2 SMNVEV (reference sequence). CDR3 length: 11 residues. This chain's CDR3 is CASGGVYEQYF. CDR3 bases: TGTGCTTCGGGGGGGGTGTACGAGCAGTACTTC.

This clone was seen once. This sequence joins TRBV3-1 (or the pseudogene TRBV3-2) and TRBJ2-7; perhaps TRBD2 as D (6 bases). CDR3 size: 16 residues. Germline V gene lookup returns CDR1 LGHDT and CDR2 YNNKEL (reference sequence). Between the trimmed V and J ends, which lost 0 bases and 3 bases, there was a span of 15 bases. This CDR3 reads CASSQDSRLVIYEQYF. The CDR3, as DNA: TGTGCCAGCAGCCAAGACTCGAGACTAGTGATCTACGAGCAGTACTTC.

V gene TRBV6-5 combines with J gene TRBJ1-1; D not resolved. From germline, CDR1 is MNHEY and CDR2 SVGAGI. The CDR3 covers 15 residues. Between the trimmed V and J ends, which lost 6 bases and 0 bases, there was a span of 14 bases. The CDR3 is CASRLLGLLNTEAFF. DNA for the CDR3: TGTGCCAGCAGATTACTGGGCCTTTTGAACACTGAAGCTTTCTTT.

This rearrangement joins TRBV5-1 to TRBJ1-1; D might be TRBD1 (6 bases). CDR3 length: 15 amino acids. CDR1 and CDR2 (germline): SGHRS, YFSETQ. The V end lost 5 bases, the J end lost 1 base, and 15 bases lay between the germline ends. CDR3 region: CASSSAGTKNTEAFF. CDR3 DNA sequence: TGCGCCAGCAGTTCGGCCGGGACAAAGAACACTGAAGCTTTCTTT. Variable domain in full (rest from reference TRBV5-1 and TRBJ1-1): KAGVTQTPRYLIKTRGQQVTLSCSPISGHRSVSWYQQTPGQGLQFLFEYFSETQRNKGNFPGRFSGRQFSNSRSEMNVSTLELGDSALYLCASSSAGTKNTEAFFGQGTRLTVV.

The chain carries TRBV11-2 and TRBJ2-7; D gene ambiguous. The V and J ends lost 0 bases and 9 bases respectively, with 9 bases between them. The CDR3 contains 12 residues. Germline V gene lookup returns CDR1 SGHAT and CDR2 FQNNGV. The CDR3 DNA is TGTGCCAGCAGCTTAGATAGAACGGGGCAGTACTTC. Its translation: CASSLDRTGQYF.

This clone has only a few counts. The rearrangement uses TRBV5-5 and TRBJ2-7; D unclear. This CDR3 is 13 amino acids long. Deletions cut 0 bases from V and 3 bases from J, with 7 bases between. Germline V gene data show CDR1 as SGHKS and CDR2 as YYEKEE (reference sequence). Here the CDR3 DNA reads TGTGCCAGCAGCTTGGACAGCATCTACGAGCAGTACTTC. Translation gives CASSLDSIYEQYF.

This clone has just one count. The gene calls are TRBV27 and TRBJ1-5; 9 nucleotides line up with TRBD1. CDR3 length equals 15 residues. Per germline, CDR1 MNHEY and CDR2 SMNVEV (reference sequence). V was pared by 6 bases and J by 4 bases, with 7 bases of the junction left unmatched. CDR3 residues: CASRGGQGRNQPQHF. The CDR3 DNA sequence: TGTGCCAGCAGGGGAGGACAGGGGAGGAATCAGCCCCAGCATTTT.

The chain employs TRBV28 and TRBJ2-1; 7 nucleotides agree with TRBD2. V trimming: 5 bases; J trimming: 7 bases; junction bases outside the gene matches: 14. Germline loops: CDR1 MDHEN, CDR2 SYDVKM. This CDR3 has 16 residues. DNA of the CDR3: TGTGCCAGCAGTCTAAGTGGGTTCGGCGGGAGAAATGAGCAGTTCTTC. It codes for CASSLSGFGGRNEQFF.

The chain uses TRBV27 and TRBJ2-1, with TRBD2 matching over 8 bases. The germline V gene has CDR1 MNHEY and CDR2 SMNVEV (reference sequence). This CDR3 has 15 amino acids. The V gene end was trimmed by 5 bases and the J gene end by 6 bases; junction bases not matched to a gene: 9. The CDR3 loop reads CASSQQRELVNEQFF. CDR3 sequence (DNA): TGTGCCAGCAGTCAACAGCGGGAGCTTGTCAATGAGCAGTTCTTC.

This clone was counted ten times or more. This sequence joins TRBV15 and TRBJ2-7; 11 nucleotides line up with TRBD1. Looked up from germline, CDR1 is LNHNV and CDR2 is YYDKDF (reference sequence). V gave up 6 bases and J gave up 0 bases; unmatched junction bases: 4. The CDR3 is 15 amino acids. CDR3 residues: CATSTGTGGSYEQYF. CDR3 in DNA: TGTGCCACCAGTACCGGGACAGGGGGCTCCTACGAGCAGTACTTC.

The chain employs TRBV5-1 and TRBJ1-1; no firm D call. The germline V gene has CDR1 SGHRS and CDR2 YFSETQ. V gave up 0 bases and J gave up 5 bases, with 11 bases separating them. The CDR3 extends over 14 amino acids. In nucleotides, the CDR3 is TGCGCCAGCAGCTTGGAAAACTCAGGTACTGAAGCTTTCTTT. Amino acid sequence: CASSLENSGTEAFF.

The J gene is TRBJ1-4, the V gene TRBV6-6; TRBD1 might be the D (5 bases). V was clipped by 2 bases and J by 10 bases, with 11 bases between them. Germline V gene lookup returns CDR1 MNHNY and CDR2 SVGAGI (reference sequence). This CDR3 spans 13 amino acids. CDR3 sequence reads: CASSYRLGGKLFF. CDR3 coding DNA: TGTGCCAGCAGTTACCGTCTGGGGGGAAAACTGTTTTTT.

The V call is TRBV7-9, the J call TRBJ2-7; the D gene is possibly TRBD1 (6 bases). This CDR3 has 14 residues. The V end lost 2 bases, the J end lost 2 bases, and 10 bases lay between the germline ends. The germline CDR1 and CDR2 sequences are SEHNR and FQNEAQ (reference sequence). CDR3 nucleotide sequence: TGTGCCAGCAGCTTACAGGGGTCAGCCTACGAGCAGTACTTC. Translated: CASSLQGSAYEQYF. Together with reference TRBV7-9 and TRBJ2-7, the CDR3 gives the full variable domain: DTGVSQNPRHKITKRGQNVTFRCDPISEHNRLYWYRQTLGQGPEFLTYFQNEAQLEKSRLLSDRFSAERPKGSFSTLEIQRTEQGDSAMYLCASSLQGSAYEQYFGPGTRLTVT.

This clone was seen a single time. The CDR3 sequence: CASSRTGPNTIYF. For the CDR3, the DNA is TGTGCCAGCAGTCGGACAGGGCCAAACACCATATATTTT. This chain connects TRBV2 to TRBJ1-3; 8 positions match TRBD1. J was trimmed by 6 bases and V by 5 bases; bases with no gene match: 3. Germline-derived CDR1 and CDR2 are SNHLY and FYNNEI. CDR3 length equals 13 residues.

The chain combines TRBV7-2 with TRBJ2-3; TRBD2 might be the D (6 bases). CDR1 and CDR2 (germline): SGHTA, FQGNSA. V was clipped by 0 bases and J by 2 bases, with 9 bases between them. The CDR3 runs 15 residues. CDR3 residues: CASSLAGGDTDTQYF. The DNA of the CDR3 is TGTGCCAGCAGCTTAGCCGGCGGGGACACAGATACGCAGTATTTT.

This clone was detected once. The rearrangement links TRBV15 to TRBJ2-1; 7 bases agree with TRBD2. Germline CDR1 LNHNV, CDR2 YYDKDF (reference sequence). The junction had 9 bases not matched to a gene; V was cut back by 0 bases and J by 7 bases. The CDR3 contains 16 residues. The CDR3, as DNA: TGTGCCACCAGCAGAGATTATGGCGGGAGATCGAATGAGCAGTTCTTC. Encoded protein: CATSRDYGGRSNEQFF.

The CDR3 spells CASSVQGRDTEAFF. CDR3 sequence (DNA): TGCGCCAGCAGCGTGCAGGGTAGGGACACTGAAGCTTTCTTT. J is TRBJ1-1 and V is TRBV4-1; D might be TRBD1 (5 bases). The V gene lost 5 bases and the J gene lost 3 bases, with 13 bases spanning the gap. Looked up from germline, CDR1 is MGHRA and CDR2 is YSYEKL. CDR3 length: 14 amino acids.

The J gene is TRBJ2-7, the V gene TRBV19; weak D call: TRBD2 (6 bases). Per germline, CDR1 LNHDA and CDR2 SQIVND (reference sequence). V lost 8 bases and J lost 1, with 12 bases in between. CDR3 size: 13 residues. CDR3 bases: TGTGCCAGTTCTAGCGACCATTCCTACGAGCAGTACTTC. This encodes CASSSDHSYEQYF.

The chain has TRBV18 and TRBJ2-1; D may be TRBD2 (6 bases). V was clipped by 3 bases and J by 6 bases, with 18 bases between them. This CDR3 contains 16 residues. Germline V lookup: CDR1 KGHSH, CDR2 LQKENI. CDR3 sequence reads: CASSPTIAESGNEQFF. The CDR3 coding sequence is TGTGCCAGCTCACCGACCATAGCGGAGTCGGGCAATGAGCAGTTCTTC.

V usage is TRBV28 and J usage is TRBJ1-5; a weak D match, TRBD1 (6 bases). Trimming removed 6 bases from V and 4 bases from J, with 19 bases in between. This CDR3 is 16 amino acids long. Germline values: CDR1 MDHEN, CDR2 SYDVKM. The CDR3: CASSGRQGLGNQPQHF. CDR3 nucleotides: TGTGCCAGCAGCGGCCGCCAGGGGCTCGGGAATCAGCCCCAGCATTTT.

The chain uses TRBV6-5 and TRBJ2-7; no clear D. Looked up from germline, CDR1 is MNHEY and CDR2 is SVGAGI. Trimming removed 5 bases at V and 3 bases at J, with 17 bases between. CDR3 length: 15 residues. CDR3 in amino acids: CASSPSIKAHYEQYF. DNA of the CDR3: TGTGCCAGCAGTCCTTCTATCAAAGCTCACTACGAGCAGTACTTC.

CDR3 in amino acids: CAWSVQRRQGIFGANTEAFF. The CDR3 region has the DNA TGTGCCTGGAGTGTACAGAGACGGCAGGGGATTTTCGGAGCGAACACTGAAGCTTTCTTT. The rearrangement joins TRBV30 to TRBJ1-1; a possible D gene is TRBD1 (6 bases). CDR3 length equals 20 residues. The V and J ends lost 0 bases and 1 base respectively, with 27 bases between them. Germline-derived CDR1 and CDR2 are GTSNPN and SVGIG (reference sequence).

The chain employs TRBV28 and TRBJ1-2; unclear D gene. The germline V and J ends were trimmed by 6 bases and 8 bases, with 19 bases remaining between them. Germline V gene sequence: CDR1 MDHEN, CDR2 SYDVKM. This CDR3 region has 14 residues. The CDR3 nucleotides read TGTGCCAGCAGATGGATCCGGGAAGGAGGCGGCTACACCTTC. Protein: CASRWIREGGGYTF.

This chain links TRBV19 with TRBJ2-5; D not resolved. The CDR3 runs to 14 residues. The germline CDR1 and CDR2 sequences are LNHDA and SQIVND (reference sequence). V lost 4 bases and J 1 base, leaving 10 bases between the germline ends. The CDR3 spells CASSRATAQETQYF. The CDR3 nucleotides are TGTGCCAGTAGTAGAGCCACAGCCCAAGAGACCCAGTACTTC.

In DNA form, the CDR3 reads TGTGCCAGCAGCTTAGATGGGAGGACCTTAGACGAGCAGTACTTC. Encoded protein: CASSLDGRTLDEQYF. The V gene is TRBV7-2, the J gene TRBJ2-7, with D tentatively TRBD2 (6 bases). Trimming took 1 base from V and 5 from J, leaving 15 bases between them. Per the germline V gene, CDR1 is SGHTA and CDR2 is FQGNSA. The CDR3 contains 15 residues.

The chain couples TRBV5-5 to TRBJ2-7; 7 nucleotides agree with TRBD2. J gave up 4 bases and V 0 bases, and 4 bases lay outside the gene matches. This CDR3 has 14 residues. The V gene's germline CDR1 is SGHKS and CDR2 YYEKEE (reference sequence). The CDR3 is CASSLGPGGYEQYF. Here the CDR3 DNA reads TGTGCCAGCAGCTTGGGCCCGGGGGGTTACGAGCAGTACTTC. The full variable domain, rest sourced from reference TRBV5-5 and TRBJ2-7, is DAGVTQSPTHLIKTRGQQVTLRCSPISGHKSVSWYQQVLGQGPQFIFQYYEKEERGRGNFPDRFSARQFPNYSSELNVNALLLGDSALYLCASSLGPGGYEQYFGPGTRLTVT.